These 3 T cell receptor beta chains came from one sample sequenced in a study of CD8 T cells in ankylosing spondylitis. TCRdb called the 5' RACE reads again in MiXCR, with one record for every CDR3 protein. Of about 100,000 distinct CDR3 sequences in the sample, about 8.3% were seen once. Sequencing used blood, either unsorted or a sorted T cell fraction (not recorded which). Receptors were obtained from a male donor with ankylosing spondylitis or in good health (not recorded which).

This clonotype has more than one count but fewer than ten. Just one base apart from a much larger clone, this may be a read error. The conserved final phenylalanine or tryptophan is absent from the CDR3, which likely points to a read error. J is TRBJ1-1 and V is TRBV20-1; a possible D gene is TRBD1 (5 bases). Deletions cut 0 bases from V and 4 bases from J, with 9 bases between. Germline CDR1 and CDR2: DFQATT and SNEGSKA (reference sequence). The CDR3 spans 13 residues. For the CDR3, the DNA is TGCAGTGCTAGAGAGGGGGGGACCACTGAAGCTTTCTCT. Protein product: CSAREGGTTEAFS.

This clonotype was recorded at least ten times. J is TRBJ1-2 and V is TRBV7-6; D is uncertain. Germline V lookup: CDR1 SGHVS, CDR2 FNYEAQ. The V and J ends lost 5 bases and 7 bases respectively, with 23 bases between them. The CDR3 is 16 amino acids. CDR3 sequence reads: CASSENDGMANSGYTF. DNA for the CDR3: TGTGCCAGCAGCGAAAATGACGGGATGGCGAATTCTGGCTACACCTTC. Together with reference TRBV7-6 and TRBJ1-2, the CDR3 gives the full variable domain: GAGVSQSPRYKVTKRGQDVALRCDPISGHVSLYWYRQALGQGPEFLTYFNYEAQQDKSGLPNDRFSAERPEGSISTLTIQRTEQRDSAMYRCASSENDGMANSGYTFGSGTRLTVV.

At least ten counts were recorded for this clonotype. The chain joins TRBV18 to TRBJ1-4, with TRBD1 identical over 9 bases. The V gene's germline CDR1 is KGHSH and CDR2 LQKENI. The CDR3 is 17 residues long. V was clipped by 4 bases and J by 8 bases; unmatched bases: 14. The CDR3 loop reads CASSLRDRVRVYEKLFF. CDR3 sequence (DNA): TGTGCCAGCTCACTACGGGACAGGGTTCGGGTGTACGAAAAACTGTTTTTT.